Listed here are 15 T cell receptor beta chains from one sample, sequenced in a study of T cells in Graves' hyperthyroidism and ophthalmopathy. RNA transcripts were the template for amplifying TCR beta CDR3 regions. First-round RT-PCR targeting the TCR CDR3 was performed with the HTBI primer set. TCRdb reanalysed the multiplex PCR reads using MiXCR and keeps one entry per CDR3 protein. Of under 400,000 distinct CDR3 sequences listed, 11% to 15% are singletons. Material for sequencing was blood. Every receptor here comes from a woman aged 60 to 75 with Graves' hyperthyroidism.

At least ten counts were recorded for this clonotype. The CDR3 DNA is TGCGCCAGCAGCGGAGGGGAGTCCTACAATGAGCAGTTCTTC. This sequence encodes CASSGGESYNEQFF. The chain recombines TRBV5-1 with TRBJ2-1; D might be TRBD2 (6 bases). Trimming took 4 bases from V and 1 from J, leaving 9 bases between them. The CDR3 length is 14 residues. Germline V lookup: CDR1 SGHRS, CDR2 YFSETQ.

This clonotype was seen more than once but under ten times. This chain links TRBV5-6 with TRBJ2-3, with 9 bases that match TRBD2. With V trimmed by 4 bases and J by 5 bases, 8 bases remained unmatched. CDR3 length: 15 amino acids. CDR1 and CDR2 (germline): SGHDT, YYEEEE. CDR3 bases: TGTGCCAGCAGCGGCTTAGCGGGAGCGTTAGATACGCAGTATTTT. This encodes CASSGLAGALDTQYF.

This clonotype occurred many times. The rearrangement joins TRBV9 to TRBJ2-1; D remains ambiguous. Trimming took 2 bases from V and 0 from J, leaving 9 bases between them. This CDR3 region has 15 residues. Germline V lookup: CDR1 SGDLS, CDR2 YYNGEE. The DNA of the CDR3 is TGTGCCAGCAGCGTTGACTTGAGCTCCTACAATGAGCAGTTCTTC. It translates to CASSVDLSSYNEQFF.

This clonotype was seen repeatedly, ten times or more. V and J are TRBV30 and TRBJ1-2; D not resolved. Germline CDR1 reads GTSNPN; CDR2 reads SVGIG (reference sequence). The CDR3 runs 13 residues. V dropped 2 bases and J dropped 2 bases, with 9 bases sitting between them. CDR3 coding DNA: TGTGCCTGGAGTAAGGACGAGAACTATGGCTACACCTTC. Its protein is CAWSKDENYGYTF.

This clonotype was observed at least ten times. The V call is TRBV7-3, the J call TRBJ2-2; TRBD2 agrees at 13 bases. Germline lookup yields CDR1 SGHTA and CDR2 FQGTGA. The CDR3 covers 16 residues. V trimming: 5 bases; J trimming: 6 bases; junction bases outside the gene matches: 6. The CDR3 loop reads CASSPRGLAGAGELFF. CDR3 in DNA: TGTGCCAGCAGCCCAAGAGGACTAGCGGGAGCCGGGGAGCTGTTTTTT.

V gene TRBV4-1 combines with J gene TRBJ2-1; 13 bases line up with TRBD2. Trimming at V came to 2 bases and at J to 5 bases, leaving 3 bases not matched to a gene. Germline V gene sequence: CDR1 MGHRA, CDR2 YSYEKL. The CDR3 covers 16 residues. Here the CDR3 DNA reads TGCGCCAGCAGCCAATGGACTAGCGGGAGAGACAATGAGCAGTTCTTC. Encoded protein: CASSQWTSGRDNEQFF.

This sequence joins TRBV12-3 or TRBV12-4 and TRBJ2-1; 7 bases are a match to TRBD2. This CDR3 has 15 residues. Unmatched junction bases numbered 8, after V lost 2 bases and J lost 7 bases. The CDR3 sequence: CASSLWGGSGNEQFF. For the CDR3, the DNA is TGTGCCAGCAGTTTATGGGGGGGGTCGGGGAATGAGCAGTTCTTC.

The rearrangement uses TRBV5-1 and TRBJ2-7; D perhaps matches TRBD2 (5 bases). The V and J ends lost 5 bases and 6 bases respectively, with 21 bases between them. The germline gives CDR1 SGHRS, CDR2 YFSETQ. The CDR3 is 15 amino acids. CDR3 sequence (DNA): TGCGCCAGCAGACCGGACTTTTATACTACTACCGAGCAGTACTTC. Protein sequence: CASRPDFYTTTEQYF.

This chain uses TRBV27 with TRBJ1-4, with 8 nucleotides matching TRBD1. The V segment lost 5 bases and the J segment 7 bases; nucleotides outside the gene matches: 9. The germline V gene has CDR1 MNHEY and CDR2 SMNVEV (reference sequence). The CDR3 loop spans 15 amino acids. For the CDR3, the DNA is TGTGCCAGCAGTCCCCGGGGCAGGGGGCGTGAAAAACTGTTTTTT. It yields the protein CASSPRGRGREKLFF. Filled out from reference TRBV27 and TRBJ1-4, the complete variable domain reads EAQVTQNPRYLITVTGKKLTVTCSQNMNHEYMSWYRQDPGLGLRQIYYSMNVEVTDKGDVPEGYKVSRKEKRNFPLILESPSPNQTSLYFCASSPRGRGREKLFFGSGTQLSVL.

This clonotype was detected ten times or more. One end of the junction fails to match germline, which may point to a read error. The chain couples TRBV5-1 to TRBJ1-2; D uncertain. From germline, CDR1 is SGHRS and CDR2 YFSETQ. This CDR3 comprises 14 residues. CDR3 nucleotide sequence: TGTGCCAGCAGCTTAGACCGGAGTAGCTATGGCTACACCTTC. Its protein is CASSLDRSSYGYTF. The full variable domain, completed using reference TRBV5-1 and TRBJ1-2, is KAGVTQTPRYLIKTRGQQVTLSCSPISGHRSVSWYQQTPGQGLQFLFEYFSETQRNKGNFPGRFSGRQFSNSRSEMNVSTLELGDSALYLCASSLDRSSYGYTFGSGTRLTVV.

This clonotype was counted between two and nine times. V gene TRBV20-1 combines with J gene TRBJ2-3; 13 positions agree with TRBD2. This CDR3 is built from 16 residues. The trim removed 4 bases at V and 10 bases at J, leaving 14 bases unmatched. From germline, CDR1 is DFQATT and CDR2 SNEGSKA (reference sequence). The DNA of the CDR3 is TGCAGTGCTACCCCCCCCGGGACTAGCGGGATCGGGGCGCAGTATTTT. It yields the protein CSATPPGTSGIGAQYF.

This clonotype was seen repeatedly, ten times or more. The chain combines TRBV10-3 with TRBJ2-7, with D tentatively TRBD2 (7 bases). Trimming took 2 bases from V and 2 from J, leaving 13 bases between them. Germline CDR1 reads ENHRY; CDR2 reads SYGVKD. This CDR3 is 15 amino acids long. CDR3 residues: CAISETGRGAYEQYF. CDR3 nucleotide sequence: TGTGCCATCAGTGAGACAGGGAGGGGGGCCTACGAGCAGTACTTC.

This clonotype was seen a handful of times. This chain connects TRBV5-6 to TRBJ2-1, with D perhaps TRBD1 or TRBD2 (5 bases each). V was trimmed by 2 bases and J by 5 bases, leaving 8 bases between them. The germline CDR1 and CDR2 sequences are SGHDT and YYEEEE. The CDR3 length is 13 residues. The CDR3 nucleotides read TGTGCCAGCAGCTTTTGGGGGAACAATGAGCAGTTCTTC. It is translated as CASSFWGNNEQFF.

This clonotype was recorded many times. Relative to the germline gene, one junction end is altered; a read error may explain this. The gene calls are TRBV11-1 and TRBJ2-1, with D possibly TRBD1 on 5 matching bases. The CDR3 totals 15 residues. Germline values: CDR1 SGHAT, CDR2 FQDESV (reference sequence). CDR3 sequence (DNA): TGTGCCAGCAGCGTTGGGGCCTTGTCCTTCAATGAGCAGTTCTTC. Protein: CASSVGALSFNEQFF.

The sample holds many counts of this clonotype. This chain connects TRBV5-1 to TRBJ2-7; 7 positions agree with TRBD1. The CDR3 runs to 13 residues. V lost 4 bases, J lost 5 bases, and 6 bases stayed unmatched. CDR1 is SGHRS, CDR2 YFSETQ, per germline. CDR3 bases: TGCGCCAGCAGCCCGGACAGGACCCACGAGCAGTACTTC. This codes for CASSPDRTHEQYF.